Listed below are T cell receptor beta chains from one sample, sequenced in a study of vaccination and CD4 T cells after COVID-19. In TCRdb, the PCR reads were re-called with MiXCR into one record per CDR3 protein. Of thousands of distinct CDR3 sequences listed, over 35% are singletons. Their antigens are not known. The material sequenced was CD4+ T cells from blood, cultured in vitro. The receptors come from a human donor in good health. Both conserved end residues are part of each CDR3. D genes are given only for firm matches. Clone size is stated in some rows and not others, as once, few, many or a class when expanded.

j_gene	len	d_gene	v_gene	abundance	CDR3aa	CDR3nt
TRBJ2-7	15	TRBD2	TRBV27	few	CASKPHSGSNYEQYF	TGTGCCAGCAAACCACATAGCGGGAGCAACTACGAGCAGTACTTC
TRBJ1-1	13	NA	TRBV20-1	NA	CSARRRARPEAFF	TGCAGTGCTAGAAGAAGGGCACGGCCTGAAGCTTTCTTT
TRBJ2-3	15	NA	TRBV6-5	NA	CASSYSSGELGTQYF	TGTGCCAGCAGTTACTCGTCGGGAGAGCTTGGTACGCAGTATTTT
TRBJ2-3	12	NA	TRBV12-3/TRBV12-4	NA	CASSSRTDTQYF	TGTGCCAGCAGTTCCCGCACAGATACGCAGTATTTT
TRBJ2-2	15	TRBD2	TRBV7-9	NA	CASTKGGLDTGELFF	TGTGCCAGCACCAAGGGAGGGCTCGACACCGGGGAGCTGTTTTTT
TRBJ2-3	16	NA	TRBV28	few	CASSSEGPAYTDTQYF	TGTGCCAGCAGTTCTGAGGGGCCGGCCTACACAGATACGCAGTATTTT
TRBJ1-5	12	NA	TRBV20-1	NA	CSATQGDQPQHF	TGCAGTGCTACCCAGGGTGATCAGCCCCAGCATTTT
TRBJ1-5	15	NA	TRBV6-5	NA	CASSWGQISNQPQHF	TGTGCCAGCAGTTGGGGGCAGATTAGCAATCAGCCCCAGCATTTT
TRBJ1-5	17	TRBD1	TRBV4-1	NA	CASSQVPGQGAGQPQHF	TGCGCCAGCAGCCAAGTCCCGGGACAGGGGGCCGGGCAGCCCCAGCATTTT
TRBJ1-6	13	NA	TRBV7-9	NA	CASSLGGASPLHF	TGTGCCAGCAGCTTAGGGGGGGCGTCACCCCTCCACTTT
TRBJ1-5	15	NA	TRBV2	NA	CASSVGPASNQPQHF	TGTGCCAGCAGTGTAGGGCCAGCTAGCAATCAGCCCCAGCATTTT
TRBJ2-5	14	TRBD1	TRBV7-2	NA	CASSDRGRQETQYF	TGTGCCAGCAGCGACAGGGGGCGACAAGAGACCCAGTACTTC
TRBJ2-1	15	NA	TRBV5-1	NA	CASSLEGTPYNEQFF	TGCGCCAGCAGCTTGGAGGGGACTCCTTACAATGAGCAGTTCTTC
TRBJ2-3	15	NA	TRBV6-1	few	CASSEVGVRADTQYF	TGTGCCAGCAGTGAAGTGGGAGTGCGAGCAGATACGCAGTATTTT
TRBJ1-5	14	NA	TRBV27	few	CASSLFGGAQPQHF	TGTGCCAGCAGTTTATTCGGAGGGGCCCAGCCCCAGCATTTT